This paragraph covers one T cell receptor (beta chain) sequence. The source of the sample is a study of cytomegalovirus exposure and HLA in healthy donors. Researchers ran the PCR with 60 Vbeta and 13 Jbeta primers. Assay used: immunoSEQ multiplex PCR; TCRdb lists only in-frame clones, some missing. The table lists under 150,000 clones, roughly 85% of them singletons. The CDR3 contains 15 residues. The germline CDR1 and CDR2 sequences are SEHNR and FQNEAQ (reference sequence). V lost 5 bases to trimming and J lost 7 bases; unmatched junction nucleotides: 7. The chain joins TRBV7-9 to TRBJ2-3; 12 bases line up with TRBD1. Sequencing was performed on PBMCs. The origin of this receptor is a woman in her 30s in good health and CMV-seropositive. As DNA, the CDR3 is TGTGCCAGCAGCCTAACGGGACAGGGGGCATATACGCAGTATTTT. Translating gives CASSLTGQGAYTQYF.